This T cell receptor beta chain was sequenced for a study of T cell repertoires in cytomegalovirus infection. A remark on this clonotype: The antigen remains undetermined.

TCRdb analysed the reads with MiXCR anew, one entry per CDR3 protein. The sample shows some 700,000 distinct CDR3 sequences, 35% to 45% of them seen only once. Points from the study as a whole: The ex vivo response was dominated by HLA-C-restricted CMV-specific TCR beta clonotypes.

The CDR3 loop spans 19 amino acids. From germline, CDR1 is MNHNY and CDR2 SVGAGI (reference sequence). J lost 3 bases, V lost 0 bases, and 9 bases had no gene match. Input material: PBMCs. This sequence was found in a human donor in good health (CMV status not recorded). Some clones in this sample may be carry-over from other donors' samples. The chain couples TRBV6-6 to TRBJ2-1; TRBD1 agrees at 12 bases. CDR3 bases: TGTGCCAGCAGTTACTCCGAGGAGCGGGACAGGGGGCTCTACAATGAGCAGTTCTTC. Encoded protein: CASSYSEERDRGLYNEQFF.